One T cell receptor (beta chain) is described in this entry. The data were taken from a study of T cell changes during pregnancy in multiple sclerosis. The CDR3 covers 15 residues. Germline values: CDR1 MNHNS, CDR2 SASEGT. V dropped 2 bases and J dropped 6 bases, with 16 bases sitting between them. This table comes from immunoSEQ multiplex PCR, and its TCRdb copy is limited to in-frame clones, with some not included. The data hold roughly 70,000 clones, with about 91% observed a single time. The material was peripheral blood, obtained in the first trimester of pregnancy. This clonotype was obtained from a female donor with multiple sclerosis, enrolled in a pregnancy study. V usage is TRBV6-1 and J usage is TRBJ2-5, with D tentatively TRBD2 (7 bases). CDR3 residues: CASSERGGGGKTQYF. Here the CDR3 DNA reads TGTGCCAGCAGTGAAAGGGGGGGAGGTGGTAAGACCCAGTACTTC.